These T cell receptor beta chains were read from a single sample in a study of T cell responses to AZD1222 COVID-19 vaccine. Clones were sequenced by immunoSEQ multiplex PCR, and TCRdb holds only the in-frame ones, with some missing. This sample has 130,000 to 150,000 clones, with 90% found just once. The source was peripheral blood, collected on day 0 of AZD1222 vaccination. The receptors originated from an adult in good health. CDR3s include the opening cysteine and the closing phenylalanine or tryptophan. D genes are given only for firm matches. Clone size appears in some rows only: once, few, many, or a class for an expanded clone.

14,TRBJ1-1,TRBD1,.,TRBV30,TGTGCCTGGGGACAGGGGGAACTGAACACTGAAGCTTTCTTT,CAWGQGELNTEAFF
15,TRBJ2-2,TRBD1,.,TRBV3-1/TRBV3-2,TGTGCCAGCAGCCTGGACAGGGGGTATCCCGGGGAGCTGTTTTTT,CASSLDRGYPGELFF
15,TRBJ2-1,.,.,TRBV6-5,TGTGCCAGCAGGGGGGGCGCGGGAGTGTACAATGAGCAGTTCTTC,CASRGGAGVYNEQFF
12,TRBJ1-1,.,.,TRBV19,TGTGCCAGTAGTAAGGGGGGGACTGAAGCTTTCTTT,CASSKGGTEAFF
14,TRBJ2-1,TRBD2,.,TRBV29-1,TGCAGCGTTGAGAGGTCGGGGGGGTACAATGAGCAGTTCTTC,CSVERSGGYNEQFF
15,TRBJ1-1,.,.,TRBV5-1,TGCGCCAGCAGCTTGGTGGTTGAGGGCAGCACTGAAGCTTTCTTT,CASSLVVEGSTEAFF
12,TRBJ1-1,.,.,TRBV15,TGTGCCACCAGCAGAGATCGGACTGAAGCTTTCTTT,CATSRDRTEAFF
13,TRBJ2-6,.,.,TRBV2,TGTGCCAGCAGCAGCTCTGGGGCCAACGTCCTGACTTTC,CASSSSGANVLTF
13,TRBJ1-1,.,.,TRBV30,TGTGCCTGGGGGGTGGCAGGCAACACTGAAGCTTTCTTT,CAWGVAGNTEAFF
16,TRBJ1-1,TRBD1,.,TRBV4-1,TGCGCCAGCAGCCTGAGGGACAGGGTACAGAACACTGAAGCTTTCTTT,CASSLRDRVQNTEAFF
13,TRBJ2-5,TRBD1,.,TRBV10-3,TGTGCCACCTCGCCCGGGACAGAAGAGACCCAGTACTTC,CATSPGTEETQYF
14,TRBJ2-2,.,.,TRBV2,TGTGCCAGCAGTGAAAAATGGCCAAACGGGGAGCCGTTTTTT,CASSEKWPNGEPFF
16,TRBJ1-2,.,.,TRBV11-2,TGTGCCAGCAGCTTACTGGGAGGACAGCTCAACTATGGCTACACCTTC,CASSLLGGQLNYGYTF
15,TRBJ2-1,TRBD2,.,TRBV7-9,TGTGCCAGCAGCATAAAGGTGGGACTAGCAGGTGAGCAGTTCTTC,CASSIKVGLAGEQFF
13,TRBJ1-2,.,once,TRBV28,TGTGCCAGCAGTTCGACGGCCCGGGGGGGCTACACCTTC,CASSSTARGGYTF